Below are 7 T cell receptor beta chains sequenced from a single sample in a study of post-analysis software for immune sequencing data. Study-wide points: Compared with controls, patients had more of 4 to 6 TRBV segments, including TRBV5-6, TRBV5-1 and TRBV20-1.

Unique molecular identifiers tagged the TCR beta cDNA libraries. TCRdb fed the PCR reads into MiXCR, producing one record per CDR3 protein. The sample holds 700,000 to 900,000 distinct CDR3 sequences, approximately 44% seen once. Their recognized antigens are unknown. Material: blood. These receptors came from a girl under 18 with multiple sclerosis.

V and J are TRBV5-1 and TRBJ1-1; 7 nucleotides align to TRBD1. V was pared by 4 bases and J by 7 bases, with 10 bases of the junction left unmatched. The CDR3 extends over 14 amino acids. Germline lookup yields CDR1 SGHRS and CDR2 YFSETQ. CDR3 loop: CASSPSTGFYEAFF. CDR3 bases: TGCGCCAGCAGCCCCTCGACAGGGTTCTATGAAGCTTTCTTT.

The CDR3 loop reads CASSYTTSYEQYF. CDR3 bases: TGTGCCAGCAGCTATACTACATCCTACGAGCAGTACTTC. The chain joins TRBV5-6 to TRBJ2-7; D unresolved. The CDR3 sequence is 13 residues long. The germline gives CDR1 SGHDT, CDR2 YYEEEE. The V end lost 3 bases, the J end lost 1 base, and 8 bases lay between the germline ends. Together with reference TRBV5-6 and TRBJ2-7, the CDR3 gives the full variable domain: DAGVTQSPTHLIKTRGQQVTLRCSPKSGHDTVSWYQQALGQGPQFIFQYYEEEERQRGNFPDRFSGHQFPNYSSELNVNALLLGDSALYLCASSYTTSYEQYFGPGTRLTVT.

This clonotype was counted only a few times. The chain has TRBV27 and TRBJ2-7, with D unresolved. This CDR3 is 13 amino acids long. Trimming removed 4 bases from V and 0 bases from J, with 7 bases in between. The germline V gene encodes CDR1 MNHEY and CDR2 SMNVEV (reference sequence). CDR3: CASSWSSSYEQYF. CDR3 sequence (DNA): TGTGCCAGCAGTTGGAGCAGCTCCTACGAGCAGTACTTC.

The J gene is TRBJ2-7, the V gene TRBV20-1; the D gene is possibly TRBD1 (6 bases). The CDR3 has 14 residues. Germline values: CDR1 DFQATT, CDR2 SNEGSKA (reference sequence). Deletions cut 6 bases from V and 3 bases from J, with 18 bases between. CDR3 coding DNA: TGCAGTGCATCAGAAACAGGGCTGATCTACGAGCAGTACTTC. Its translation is CSASETGLIYEQYF.

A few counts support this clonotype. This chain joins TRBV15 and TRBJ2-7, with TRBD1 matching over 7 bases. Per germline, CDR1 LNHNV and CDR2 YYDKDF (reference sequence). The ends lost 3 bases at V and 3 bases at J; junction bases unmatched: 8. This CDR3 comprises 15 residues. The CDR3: CATSSPRDSIYEQYF. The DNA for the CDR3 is TGTGCCACCAGCAGCCCCCGGGACAGCATCTACGAGCAGTACTTC.

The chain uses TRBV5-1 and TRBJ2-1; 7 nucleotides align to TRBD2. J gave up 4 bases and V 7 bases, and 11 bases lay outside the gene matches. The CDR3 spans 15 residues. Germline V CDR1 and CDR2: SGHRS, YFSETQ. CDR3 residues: CASGRDPGTYNEQFF. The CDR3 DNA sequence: TGCGCCAGCGGGAGGGACCCAGGGACGTACAATGAGCAGTTCTTC.

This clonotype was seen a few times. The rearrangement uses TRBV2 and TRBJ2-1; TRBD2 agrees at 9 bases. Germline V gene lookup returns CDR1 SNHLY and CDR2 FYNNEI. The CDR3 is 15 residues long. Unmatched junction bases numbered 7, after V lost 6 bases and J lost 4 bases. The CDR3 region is CASSGSGRKYNEQFF. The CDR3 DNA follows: TGTGCCAGCAGCGGAAGCGGGAGGAAATACAATGAGCAGTTCTTC.